One and the same sample provided the 24 T cell receptor beta chains below, sequenced in a study of control samples from healthy donors and cancer patients (dated by TCRdb to 2019 to 2021). The library came from the immunoSEQ multiplex PCR assay. TCRdb's version of the immuneACCESS table is confined to in-frame rearrangements and falls short of the full clone set. An unresolved V gene accounts for under half of the shortfall where checked; the remainder is of unknown origin. This sample lists tens of thousands of clones; over 85% were detected once. The ten largest make up 1.3% of the sample. Sequenced sample: PBMCs. These receptors all come from a woman aged 40 to 49 with lung cancer.

This clone has a handful of counts. The V and J genes are TRBV19 and TRBJ1-5, with D maybe TRBD1 (6 bases). The CDR3 runs to 14 residues. CDR1 is LNHDA and CDR2 is SQIVND in the germline V gene (reference sequence). V lost 5 bases, J lost 1 base, and 9 bases lay in between. The CDR3 loop reads CASSATGSNQPQHF. DNA of the CDR3: TGTGCCAGTAGTGCTACAGGGAGCAATCAGCCCCAGCATTTT.

The genes are TRBV6-5 and TRBJ2-7; weak D call: TRBD1 (6 bases). V was trimmed by 6 bases and J by 2 bases, leaving 14 bases between them. Germline lookup yields CDR1 MNHEY and CDR2 SVGAGI. The CDR3 consists of 14 residues. CDR3 in amino acids: CASSSGTSPYEQYF. CDR3 DNA sequence: TGTGCCAGCAGCTCCGGGACAAGTCCCTACGAGCAGTACTTC.

The rearrangement joins TRBV5-4 to TRBJ1-4; D not resolved. V lost 0 bases to trimming and J lost 8 bases, with 14 bases between them. Germline V gene data show CDR1 as SGHNT and CDR2 as YYREEE (reference sequence). The CDR3 sequence is 15 residues long. The CDR3 nucleotides are TGTGCCAGCAGCTTGGCTAGGACCGCGGGGGAAAAACTGTTTTTT. It is translated as CASSLARTAGEKLFF. Full variable domain (outside the CDR3, taken from reference TRBV5-4 and TRBJ1-4): ETGVTQSPTHLIKTRGQQVTLRCSSQSGHNTVSWYQQALGQGPQFIFQYYREEENGRGNFPPRFSGLQFPNYSSELNVNALELDDSALYLCASSLARTAGEKLFFGSGTQLSVL.

V and J are TRBV2 and TRBJ1-3; 10 positions agree with TRBD1. The germline V gene has CDR1 SNHLY and CDR2 FYNNEI. The CDR3 totals 17 residues. Unmatched junction bases numbered 8, after V lost 6 bases and J lost 0 bases. In DNA, the CDR3 is TGTGCCAGCAGGAAGGGGACAGGGGATTTCTCTGGAAACACCATATATTTT. Its protein is CASRKGTGDFSGNTIYF. The full variable domain, completed using reference TRBV2 and TRBJ1-3, is EPEVTQTPSHQVTQMGQEVILRCVPISNHLYFYWYRQILGQKVEFLVSFYNNEISEKSEIFDDQFSVERPDGSNFTLKIRSTKLEDSAMYFCASRKGTGDFSGNTIYFGEGSWLTVV.

The chain is built from TRBV6-5 and TRBJ2-1; D uncertain. CDR3 length: 12 amino acids. CDR1 and CDR2 (germline): MNHEY, SVGAGI. The V end lost 0 bases, the J end lost 15 bases, and 12 bases lay between the germline ends. The CDR3 DNA reads TGTGCCAGCAGTTACTCCGGTGTAAGTTGGTTCTTC. It is translated as CASSYSGVSWFF.

The chain couples TRBV12-5 to TRBJ2-2, with D unresolved. Between the trimmed V and J ends, which lost 4 bases and 0 bases, there was a span of 6 bases. Germline CDR1 LGHNT, CDR2 FRNRAP. The CDR3 runs 14 residues. This CDR3 reads CASGSTANTGELFF. The DNA for the CDR3 is TGTGCTAGTGGTTCAACGGCGAACACCGGGGAGCTGTTTTTT.

This rearrangement joins TRBV9 to TRBJ2-3; 8 bases are shared with TRBD2. The V and J ends lost 0 bases and 2 bases, in that order; junction bases with no gene match: 5. This CDR3 contains 16 residues. Germline lookup yields CDR1 SGDLS and CDR2 YYNGEE. The CDR3 protein is CASSVVSRGATDTQYF. The CDR3 nucleotides read TGTGCCAGCAGCGTAGTGTCGCGGGGGGCCACAGATACGCAGTATTTT. The full variable domain, its missing parts supplied by reference TRBV9 and TRBJ2-3, is DSGVTQTPKHLITATGQRVTLRCSPRSGDLSVYWYQQSLDQGLQFLIQYYNGEERAKGNILERFSAQQFPDLHSELNLSSLELGDSALYFCASSVVSRGATDTQYFGPGTRLTVL.

This sequence joins TRBV12-3 or TRBV12-4 and TRBJ1-1; 9 bases map to TRBD1. The CDR3 runs 13 residues. V was clipped by 4 bases and J by 3 bases; unmatched bases: 0. The CDR3: CASSWDRDTEAFF. CDR3 sequence (DNA): TGTGCCAGCAGTTGGGACAGGGACACTGAAGCTTTCTTT.

V gene TRBV7-2 combines with J gene TRBJ1-2; D gene unclear. The CDR3 length is 12 residues. The germline CDR1 and CDR2 sequences are SGHTA and FQGNSA. The V and J ends lost 2 bases and 4 bases respectively, with 5 bases between them. The CDR3 nucleotides read TGTGCCAGCAGCTTAAGGGTCTATGGCTACACCTTC. Protein sequence: CASSLRVYGYTF.

V is TRBV11-3 and J is TRBJ2-2, with D possibly being TRBD1 or TRBD2 (5 bases each). This CDR3 comprises 17 residues. CDR1 is SGHNT and CDR2 is YENEEA in the germline V gene. The ends were cut back, 4 bases at V and 1 base at J, with 16 bases in the middle. This chain's CDR3 is CASSSRAGTKNTGELFF. As DNA, the CDR3 is TGTGCCAGCAGCTCGAGGGCAGGGACGAAGAACACCGGGGAGCTGTTTTTT. Complete variable domain (other parts from reference TRBV11-3 and TRBJ2-2): EAGVVQSPRYKIIEKKQPVAFWCNPISGHNTLYWYLQNLGQGPELLIRYENEEAVDDSQLPKDRFSAERLKGVDSTLKIQPAELGDSAVYLCASSSRAGTKNTGELFFGEGSRLTVL.

The chain's CDR3 is CASRPDSWYTDTQYF. CDR3 nucleotides: TGTGCCAGCAGACCGGACTCATGGTACACAGATACGCAGTATTTT. J is TRBJ2-3 and V is TRBV5-4; D may be TRBD2 (5 bases). The CDR3 consists of 15 residues. Trimming took off 5 bases at V and 2 bases at J, with 15 bases between the two ends. The germline V gene encodes CDR1 SGHNT and CDR2 YYREEE (reference sequence). The entire variable domain, with the rest obtained from reference TRBV5-4 and TRBJ2-3, is as follows: ETGVTQSPTHLIKTRGQQVTLRCSSQSGHNTVSWYQQALGQGPQFIFQYYREEENGRGNFPPRFSGLQFPNYSSELNVNALELDDSALYLCASRPDSWYTDTQYFGPGTRLTVL.

This chain links TRBV11-1 with TRBJ2-6; TRBD1 might be the D (6 bases). Germline values: CDR1 SGHAT, CDR2 FQDESV (reference sequence). V lost 1 base and J lost 2, with 9 bases in between. The CDR3 totals 16 residues. In DNA, the CDR3 is TGTGCCAGCAGCTTAGTTCACAGGGCTGGGGCCAACGTCCTGACTTTC. This gives the protein CASSLVHRAGANVLTF.

In nucleotides, the CDR3 is TGTGCCAGCAGGGGGACGCGGGATAACTATGGCTACACCTTC. It encodes CASRGTRDNYGYTF. This sequence joins TRBV2 and TRBJ1-2; possible D gene TRBD1, 5 bases. CDR3 length equals 14 residues. Germline V gives CDR1 SNHLY, CDR2 FYNNEI. The V gene lost 6 bases and the J gene lost 1 base, with 12 bases spanning the gap.

The chain uses TRBV12-3 or TRBV12-4 and TRBJ2-7, with D hard to call. V lost 3 bases and J lost 1, with 7 bases in between. The CDR3 is 13 residues long. CDR3 in amino acids: CASSFKGSYEQYF. Written as DNA, the CDR3 is TGTGCCAGCAGTTTCAAGGGATCCTACGAGCAGTACTTC.

V gene TRBV18 combines with J gene TRBJ1-1; D possibly corresponds to TRBD1 (5 bases). The CDR3 runs to 12 residues. Per germline, CDR1 KGHSH and CDR2 LQKENI. Trimming removed 3 bases from V and 10 bases from J, with 12 bases in between. DNA for the CDR3: TGTGCCAGCTCACCTCTGGGGGAAAGAGCTTTCTTT. Translating it yields CASSPLGERAFF.

The chain carries TRBV19 and TRBJ1-3; unclear D gene. Germline CDR1 reads LNHDA; CDR2 reads SQIVND (reference sequence). The CDR3 contains 15 residues. V shed 3 bases and J shed 0 bases, with 9 bases lying between them. CDR3 in amino acids: CASSMVDVSGNTIYF. DNA for the CDR3: TGTGCCAGTAGTATGGTTGACGTCTCTGGAAACACCATATATTTT.

This sequence joins TRBV6-2 or TRBV6-3 and TRBJ2-3; D not resolved. Germline V gene lookup returns CDR1 MNHEY and CDR2 SVGEGT. V was pared by 6 bases and J by 7 bases, with 26 bases between. There are 17 residues in the CDR3. CDR3 DNA: TGTGCCAGCAGCACCCCGTCGACGACAAAGGTGGGGAATACGCAGTATTTT. This codes for CASSTPSTTKVGNTQYF.

This sequence joins TRBV5-1 and TRBJ1-5; 12 bases match TRBD1. This CDR3 region has 16 residues. Germline assignment: CDR1 SGHRS and CDR2 YFSETQ. Trimming cost V 4 bases and J 5 bases; bases outside gene matches: 7. This CDR3 reads CASSPGGTGGDQPQHF. In DNA, the CDR3 is TGCGCCAGCAGCCCGGGAGGGACAGGGGGCGATCAGCCCCAGCATTTT.

The table lists this clone with a count of one. The V and J genes are TRBV5-1 and TRBJ1-1, with D unclear. The CDR3 totals 13 residues. Trimming cost V 0 bases and J 5 bases, with 8 bases left between them. CDR1 and CDR2 (germline): SGHRS, YFSETQ. CDR3 amino acids: CASSLDMRTEAFF. The CDR3 bases are TGCGCCAGCAGCTTGGACATGAGGACTGAAGCTTTCTTT.

This chain connects TRBV2 to TRBJ1-5, with D unresolved. The CDR3 has 18 amino acids. Germline CDR1 is SNHLY and CDR2 is FYNNEI. Trimming took off 2 bases at V and 0 bases at J, with 17 bases between the two ends. Here the CDR3 DNA reads TGTGCCAGCAGTGAAACCCGTCAGGAACCTATTAGCAATCAGCCCCAGCATTTT. Encoded protein: CASSETRQEPISNQPQHF.

The chain employs TRBV4-2 and TRBJ1-6; 8 positions match TRBD1. This CDR3 is 15 amino acids long. Unmatched junction bases numbered 4, after V lost 1 base and J lost 8 bases. The germline gives CDR1 LGHNA, CDR2 YNFKEQ. The CDR3 coding sequence is TGTGCCAGCAGCCAAGTCTTACAGGGGGATTCACCCCTCCACTTT. Encoded protein: CASSQVLQGDSPLHF.

The V call is TRBV6-4, the J call TRBJ1-4; 7 bases are shared with TRBD1. Germline V gene sequence: CDR1 MRHNA, CDR2 SNTAGT. CDR3 length equals 13 residues. J gave up 6 bases and V 6 bases, and 4 bases lay outside the gene matches. The CDR3 DNA reads TGTGCCAGCAGAGACAGGGAGGATGAAAAACTGTTTTTT. Translation gives CASRDREDEKLFF.

This rearrangement joins TRBV3-1 (or the pseudogene TRBV3-2) to TRBJ1-5; TRBD1 agrees at 7 bases. The CDR3 contains 15 residues. Germline assignment: CDR1 LGHDT and CDR2 YNNKEL (reference sequence). The J segment lost 8 bases and the V segment lost 0 bases, leaving 7 bases of the junction unmatched. DNA for the CDR3: TGTGCCAGCAGCCAAGACGACAGGGTCTCGGAGCCCCAGCATTTT. Translation: CASSQDDRVSEPQHF.

The chain recombines TRBV2 with TRBJ2-5, with 14 bases lining up with TRBD2. Germline V lookup: CDR1 SNHLY, CDR2 FYNNEI. J lost 0 bases, V lost 6 bases, and 3 bases had no gene match. The CDR3 runs 16 residues. For the CDR3, the DNA is TGTGCCAGCAGGACGACTAGCGGGGGGGACCAAGAGACCCAGTACTTC. It yields the protein CASRTTSGGDQETQYF.